This note documents a single TCR beta chain sequence. Antigen specificity is unknown. The record originates from a study of T-cell memory formation after mild COVID-19. General study findings and limits: Later expanders leaned toward CD4+, whereas clones contracting from day 15 to 85 were balanced CD4/CD8.

The CDR3 is 14 amino acids. The germline gives CDR1 SGHRS, CDR2 YFSETQ. Deletions cut 0 bases from V and 7 bases from J, with 13 bases between. Each CDR3 protein gets one entry after TCRdb re-called the 5' RACE reads with MiXCR. The data contain about 470,000 distinct CDR3 sequences, 25% of them seen just once; the ten biggest clones take up around 13%. Sequenced sample: PBMCs or a T cell subset sorted from them (not recorded which). The chain carries TRBV5-1 and TRBJ1-1; D remains ambiguous. The source is an adult woman who had mild COVID-19 (a few samples of this study predate the infection). Cell type and time point are not known. The CDR3, as DNA: TGCGCCAGCAGCTTGGGGACCGCCAGCCTTGAAGCTTTCTTT. It encodes CASSLGTASLEAFF.